These T cell receptor beta chains were read from a single sample in a study of tumor-infiltrating lymphocytes in primary liver carcinoma. TCRdb reprocessed the multiplex PCR reads via MiXCR and lists one record per CDR3 protein. This table holds 100,000 or so distinct CDR3 sequences, roughly 80% found once. The sample consisted of liver tumor tissue from sampling region 3. These receptors were collected from a middle-aged man with primary liver carcinoma and hepatitis B virus infection. Each CDR3 is given with its conserved first and last residue. The order of the fields is V gene, J gene, D gene, clone size, CDR3 DNA, CDR3 protein. The D gene is left open where the match is weak. The size of a clone is reported for some rows only, either as once, few or many, or as a class for expanded clones.

>TRBV5-6|TRBJ2-7|-|-
TGTGCCAGCAGTCTGACATGGATCGGGTCCTACGGGCAGTACTTC
CASSLTWIGSYGQYF
>TRBV7-9|TRBJ2-1|TRBD2|-
TGTATCAGCAGCTTAGCGGGACTAGCGGGAGTTTATGAGCAGTTCTTC
CISSLAGLAGVYEQFF
>TRBV18|TRBJ2-5|TRBD1|-
TGTGCCAGCTCAACGGAGACAGGGCGTAAGGAGACCCAGTACTTC
CASSTETGRKETQYF
>TRBV10-2|TRBJ2-2|-|-
TGCGCCAGTAGTGGACGAAGAGGGAGTGGGGAGCTGTGTTTT
CASSGRRGSGELCF
>TRBV10-3|TRBJ2-5|TRBD1|-
TGTGTCATCCGCTACGGGACAGGAGCCACAGAGACCCAGTACTTC
CVIRYGTGATETQYF
>TRBV10-3|TRBJ1-3|-|-
TGTGCCACGAGGACAGATGGAAACACTATGTATTTT
CATRTDGNTMYF
>TRBV29-1|TRBJ2-1|TRBD1|-
TGTAGCGTTGCAACAGGGGGGTCCTACAATGAGCAGTTCTTC
CSVATGGSYNEQFF
>TRBV30|TRBJ2-5|-|-
TGTGCCTTAAACACAGGGGGGGCGGAGATCCAGTACTTC
CALNTGGAEIQYF
>TRBV6-4|TRBJ2-2|-|many
TGTGCCAGCAGTGATTTGAATGAGAACACCGGGGAGCTGTTTTTT
CASSDLNENTGELFF
>TRBV5-5|TRBJ2-7|-|-
TGTGCCAGCAGCTTGGTTATACGAACGGGAGTATGGGACCAGCACTTC
CASSLVIRTGVWDQHF
>TRBV19|TRBJ2-5|-|-
TGTGCCAGTAGCAGAATCAGGGGTCTCGGAGAGACCCAGTACTTC
CASSRIRGLGETQYF
>TRBV6-5|TRBJ1-2|-|-
TGTGCCATACAGTGTGATGGGTATGGCTACACATTC
CAIQCDGYGYTF
>TRBV29-1|TRBJ1-2|-|-
TGCAGCGTGTATCTTGCTCGCATCTATGGCTACACCTTT
CSVYLARIYGYTF
>TRBV6-1|TRBJ1-1|TRBD1|once
TGTGCCAGGAGTGAACAGGGGGTACACAGTGAAGCTTTCTTT
CARSEQGVHSEAFF
>TRBV29-1|TRBJ2-2|-|-
TGCAGCATTGAGATAATAGGGGCCGGGGAGCTGTTTTTT
CSIEIIGAGELFF
>TRBV6-1|TRBJ2-1|TRBD1|-
TGTGCCAGCAGTGAACAACAGGGGGCCTACAAAGAACAGTTCTTC
CASSEQQGAYKEQFF
>TRBV7-9|TRBJ2-1|-|-
TGCGCCAGCAGCTTAGGCAAGTACAATGAGCAGTTCTTC
CASSLGKYNEQFF
>TRBV11-2|TRBJ2-3|TRBD2|-
TGTGCCGGCAGTTCCCCGGGACTAGCGGAAGTGGATACGCAGTATTTT
CAGSSPGLAEVDTQYF
>TRBV13|TRBJ2-1|TRBD2|-
TGTACCAGCAGCTGGAGAGGGCTAGCGGGAGGTTTGAGCTCCTACAATGAACAGTTCTTC
CTSSWRGLAGGLSSYNEQFF
>TRBV29-1|TRBJ2-7|-|-
TGCAACGTTGAATCGGCCCCCTACGAGCAGTACTTC
CNVESAPYEQYF
>TRBV6-2/TRBV6-3|TRBJ1-5|TRBD1|-
TGTGTCAGCAGCCTAACAGGGGCCAGCAATCAGCACCAGCATTTT
CVSSLTGASNQHQHF
>TRBV6-5|TRBJ1-2|-|-
TGTGCGAGCAGTCTGAACCCAGATAACTATGGCTACACCTTC
CASSLNPDNYGYTF
>TRBV6-6|TRBJ2-2|TRBD2|-
TGTGCCAGCAGTCCCGGGAGGGCGAACACCGAGGAGCTGTTTTTC
CASSPGRANTEELFF
>TRBV30|TRBJ2-2|-|-
TGTGCCTGGAGAGGTCAGGAAGACACCGGGGAGCTGTGTTTT
CAWRGQEDTGELCF
>TRBV20-1|TRBJ2-7|TRBD2|-
TGCAGTGCGCGGCCTAGCGGGACCCAACCATACGAGCAGTACTTC
CSARPSGTQPYEQYF
>TRBV11-2|TRBJ2-3|-|-
TGTGCCAGTGGCTTAAACCGACAAGGGGATACGCAGTACTTT
CASGLNRQGDTQYF
>TRBV30|TRBJ1-1|-|-
TGTGCCTGGAGTCTAGCGGGACTTGGGATCACTGCAGCTTTCTTT
CAWSLAGLGITAAFF
>TRBV29-1|TRBJ1-2|-|-
TGCAGCGTTGAATTAGCCGGGCTCTATGGTTACACCTTC
CSVELAGLYGYTF
>TRBV10-3|TRBJ2-2|TRBD2|-
TGTGCCATCAGTCGGGAACTAGCGGGAAACACCTGGGAGCTGTTTTTT
CAISRELAGNTWELFF
>TRBV11-1|TRBJ2-3|-|-
TGTGCCAGCAGCTCTGGGGGAAGCTCTGTTGGAACCCGCACAGAAATGCAGTATTTT
CASSSGGSSVGTRTEMQYF